The 12 T cell receptor beta chains given below trace back to one sample, sequenced in a study of blood T cell repertoires in COVID-19. The table came from immunoSEQ multiplex PCR; TCRdb's copy has only in-frame clones and leaves some out. The sample holds over 200,000 clones, about 86% seen once. The sequenced sample was peripheral blood. These receptors all come from a man aged 45-60 years with active or convalescent COVID-19.

The chain uses TRBV6-5 and TRBJ2-1; 10 nucleotides match TRBD1. Germline V gene data show CDR1 as MNHEY and CDR2 as SVGAGI. The CDR3 runs 14 residues. V was clipped by 7 bases and J by 6 bases; unmatched bases: 6. The CDR3: CASKPGQGSNEQFF. Written as DNA, the CDR3 is TGTGCCAGCAAGCCGGGACAGGGGAGCAATGAGCAGTTCTTC.

The rearrangement uses TRBV5-1 and TRBJ1-4; D ambiguous. CDR1 is SGHRS, CDR2 YFSETQ, per germline. CDR3 length equals 15 residues. Trimming pared 0 bases from V and 4 bases from J, leaving 10 bases between. DNA for the CDR3: TGCGCCAGCAGCTTGGCCGGGGTTAATAATGAAAAACTGTTTTTT. Encoded protein: CASSLAGVNNEKLFF.

This clone appeared once. The chain joins TRBV19 to TRBJ1-6; 10 bases map to TRBD1. The CDR3 runs to 15 residues. Trimming cost V 5 bases and J 7 bases; bases outside gene matches: 5. Germline values: CDR1 LNHDA, CDR2 SQIVND (reference sequence). The CDR3 sequence: CASSEGTGENSPLHF. In DNA form, the CDR3 reads TGTGCCAGTAGTGAAGGGACAGGGGAAAATTCACCCCTCCACTTT.

J is TRBJ2-2 and V is TRBV5-1; 9 bases align to TRBD1. J was trimmed by 5 bases and V by 4 bases; bases with no gene match: 6. The germline gives CDR1 SGHRS, CDR2 YFSETQ. The CDR3 sequence is 15 residues long. The CDR3 spells CASSPRQGGTGELFF. DNA for the CDR3: TGCGCCAGCAGCCCCCGACAGGGGGGAACCGGGGAGCTGTTTTTT. The full variable domain, in which reference TRBV5-1 and TRBJ2-2 provide the parts outside the CDR3, is KAGVTQTPRYLIKTRGQQVTLSCSPISGHRSVSWYQQTPGQGLQFLFEYFSETQRNKGNFPGRFSGRQFSNSRSEMNVSTLELGDSALYLCASSPRQGGTGELFFGEGSRLTVL.

The chain joins TRBV15 to TRBJ1-2; D perhaps matches TRBD1 (6 bases). This CDR3 is built from 14 residues. The ends were cut back, 1 base at V and 12 bases at J, with 18 bases in the middle. CDR1 is LNHNV and CDR2 is YYDKDF in the germline V gene (reference sequence). CDR3 amino acids: CATSRASGQPLDTF. CDR3 coding DNA: TGTGCCACCAGCAGAGCAAGTGGACAGCCGCTCGACACCTTC.

V is TRBV6-2 or TRBV6-3 and J is TRBJ1-1; 7 bases map to TRBD1. The germline CDR1 and CDR2 sequences are MNHEY and SVGEGT. The CDR3 loop spans 15 amino acids. Germline trimming cut 2 bases from V and 4 bases from J; bases unmatched to any gene: 7. The CDR3 DNA reads as TGTGCCAGCAGTTACAGGAGGACAGGCGGCACTGAAGCTTTCTTT. This translates into CASSYRRTGGTEAFF.

The CDR3: CASSMGQGGRNEQFF. The DNA of the CDR3 is TGTGCCAGTAGTATGGGGCAGGGTGGCCGCAATGAGCAGTTCTTC. V gene TRBV19 combines with J gene TRBJ2-1; D possibly corresponds to TRBD1 (5 bases). This CDR3 is 15 amino acids long. CDR1 is LNHDA and CDR2 is SQIVND in the germline V gene (reference sequence). The V gene lost 3 bases and the J gene lost 6 bases, with 15 bases spanning the gap.

Here the CDR3 reads CASSLGQPTTNEKLFF. CDR3 bases: TGCGCCAGCAGCTTGGGACAGCCAACAACTAATGAAAAACTGTTTTTT. This sequence joins TRBV5-1 and TRBJ1-4; possibly TRBD1 for D (5 bases). There are 16 residues in the CDR3. The V gene's germline CDR1 is SGHRS and CDR2 YFSETQ. Deletions cut 0 bases from V and 0 bases from J, with 9 bases between.

The gene calls are TRBV20-1 and TRBJ2-7; tentatively, D is TRBD1 (5 bases). Germline lookup yields CDR1 DFQATT and CDR2 SNEGSKA (reference sequence). CDR3 length: 11 residues. Trimming stripped 2 bases from V and 5 bases from J, with 7 bases between. This CDR3 reads CSARKGNEQYF. DNA for the CDR3: TGCAGTGCTAGAAAGGGGAACGAGCAGTACTTC.

J is TRBJ1-5 and V is TRBV6-5; D possibly corresponds to TRBD1 (5 bases). Trimming left V 4 bases short and J 0 bases short, with 13 bases between. The CDR3 length is 16 residues. The germline V gene encodes CDR1 MNHEY and CDR2 SVGAGI. Here the CDR3 DNA reads TGTGCCAGCAGTTTCTTGGGGGGTTATAGCAATCAGCCCCAGCATTTT. The encoded protein is CASSFLGGYSNQPQHF.

This chain links TRBV10-3 with TRBJ2-2, with TRBD1 matching over 11 bases. Per germline, CDR1 ENHRY and CDR2 SYGVKD. CDR3 length: 14 residues. The J segment lost 6 bases and the V segment lost 6 bases, leaving 3 bases of the junction unmatched. CDR3 sequence reads: CAIRGDRGAGELFF. The CDR3 nucleotides are TGTGCCATCAGGGGGGACAGGGGGGCCGGGGAGCTGTTTTTT.

V usage is TRBV6-5 and J usage is TRBJ1-1; D possibly corresponds to TRBD1 (5 bases). CDR1 is MNHEY, CDR2 SVGAGI, per germline. This CDR3 spans 14 amino acids. Trimming shortened V by 7 bases and J by 4 bases, and 16 bases separated the two germline ends. The CDR3 reads CASTPRWGVTEAFF. CDR3 bases: TGTGCCAGCACCCCCCGGTGGGGGGTCACTGAAGCTTTCTTT.